These T cell receptor beta chains were read from a single sample in a study of T cell responses to AZD1222 COVID-19 vaccine. Some clones are missing from TCRdb's copy, which holds only in-frame ones; the method was immunoSEQ multiplex PCR. The data show over 150,000 clones, 90% seen once. The specimen comprised peripheral blood, sampled on day 0 of AZD1222 vaccination. All receptors come from an adult in good health. Both conserved end residues are part of each CDR3. The D gene is left open where the match is weak. Size tells how often a clone was seen (once, few, many) or the class of an expanded clone, and some rows leave it out.

j_call | clone_size | d_call | v_call | cdr3_length | cdr3_aa | cdr3_nt
TRBJ1-1 | . | . | TRBV5-6 | 12 | CASIGGYTEAFF | TGTGCCAGCATCGGGGGATACACTGAAGCTTTCTTT
TRBJ1-3 | . | . | TRBV6-5 | 14 | CASRGARSGNTIYF | TGTGCCAGCCGCGGCGCCCGCTCTGGAAACACCATATATTTT
TRBJ2-6 | once | . | TRBV2 | 16 | CASTQDTLSGANVLTF | TGTGCCAGCACACAGGATACCCTCTCTGGGGCCAACGTCCTGACTTTC
TRBJ2-4 | . | . | TRBV19 | 15 | CASSITRGVKNIQYF | TGTGCCAGTAGTATTACCCGGGGAGTCAAAAACATTCAGTACTTC
TRBJ1-2 | . | . | TRBV10-3 | 14 | CAISAVERGYGYTF | TGTGCCATCAGTGCGGTGGAAAGGGGCTATGGCTACACCTTC
TRBJ1-3 | . | . | TRBV5-1 | 15 | CASSLTGIGGNTIYF | TGCGCCAGCAGCTTGACAGGGATCGGTGGAAACACCATATATTTT
TRBJ1-2 | . | . | TRBV18 | 16 | CASSSTLAASNYGYTF | .
TRBJ2-5 | . | . | TRBV2 | 13 | CASSARGQETQYF | TGTGCCAGCAGTGCAAGGGGGCAAGAGACCCAGTACTTC
TRBJ1-2 | . | . | TRBV19 | 11 | CASSASYGYTF | TGTGCCAGTAGTGCGTCCTATGGCTACACCTTC
TRBJ2-3 | . | . | TRBV7-9 | 15 | CASSPTGERTDTQYF | TGTGCCAGCAGTCCCACCGGGGAACGCACAGATACGCAGTATTTT
TRBJ2-7 | . | TRBD2 | TRBV5-1 | 13 | CASSPDGTSEQYF | TGCGCCAGCAGCCCCGACGGGACTAGCGAGCAGTACTTC
TRBJ1-2 | . | TRBD1 | TRBV5-1 | 13 | CASSWGTGNGYTF | TGCGCCAGCAGCTGGGGGACAGGGAACGGCTACACCTTC
TRBJ2-5 | . | . | TRBV7-9 | 12 | CASSLGRETQYF | TGTGCCAGCAGCTTAGGTCGAGAGACCCAGTACTTC
TRBJ1-5 | once | . | TRBV3-1/TRBV3-2 | 13 | CASSQVENQPQHF | TGTGCCAGCAGCCAAGTGGAGAATCAGCCCCAGCATTTT
TRBJ1-5 | . | . | TRBV28 | 12 | CASSSGPSPQHF | TGTGCCAGCAGTTCCGGGCCCTCGCCCCAGCATTTT
TRBJ2-3 | . | TRBD2 | TRBV6-4 | 14 | CASSDSGEGDTQYF | TGTGCCAGCAGTGACTCGGGGGAGGGAGATACGCAGTATTTT
TRBJ2-1 | . | . | TRBV7-9 | 15 | CASSAPGAKSTEQFF | TGTGCCAGCAGCGCCCCGGGGGCGAAATCTACTGAGCAGTTCTTC
TRBJ1-2 | . | . | TRBV5-1 | 13 | CASSLASGGGYTF | TGCGCCAGCAGCTTGGCCTCGGGAGGGGGCTACACCTTC
TRBJ1-5 | . | . | TRBV7-9 | 12 | CASSPINQPQHF | TGTGCCAGCAGCCCAATAAATCAGCCCCAGCATTTT
TRBJ1-3 | once | . | TRBV18 | 16 | CASSPLGKSSGNTIYF | TGTGCCAGCTCACCTCTGGGTAAAAGCTCTGGAAACACCATATATTTT
TRBJ2-3 | . | . | TRBV18 | 13 | CASSPQVADTQYF | TGTGCCAGCTCACCGCAGGTAGCAGATACGCAGTATTTT
TRBJ2-3 | . | . | TRBV3-1/TRBV3-2 | 15 | CASSVNPRGPDTQYF | TGTGCCAGCAGCGTAAATCCTCGAGGACCAGATACGCAGTATTTT
TRBJ1-4 | . | TRBD1 | TRBV28 | 18 | CASIGQGVPQHLNEKLFF | TGTGCCAGCATTGGACAGGGGGTCCCCCAGCACCTAAATGAAAAACTGTTTTTT
TRBJ1-2 | . | . | TRBV7-8 | 15 | CASKGDWMANYGYTF | TGTGCCAGCAAGGGGGATTGGATGGCTAACTATGGCTACACCTTC
TRBJ1-2 | . | TRBD1 | TRBV19 | 16 | CASSIPTGGSDYGYTF | TGTGCCAGTAGTATCCCGACAGGGGGCTCGGACTATGGCTACACCTTC
TRBJ2-3 | . | . | TRBV11-2 | 15 | CASSLVGGTADTQYF | TGTGCCAGCAGCTTAGTTGGCGGGACGGCAGATACGCAGTATTTT